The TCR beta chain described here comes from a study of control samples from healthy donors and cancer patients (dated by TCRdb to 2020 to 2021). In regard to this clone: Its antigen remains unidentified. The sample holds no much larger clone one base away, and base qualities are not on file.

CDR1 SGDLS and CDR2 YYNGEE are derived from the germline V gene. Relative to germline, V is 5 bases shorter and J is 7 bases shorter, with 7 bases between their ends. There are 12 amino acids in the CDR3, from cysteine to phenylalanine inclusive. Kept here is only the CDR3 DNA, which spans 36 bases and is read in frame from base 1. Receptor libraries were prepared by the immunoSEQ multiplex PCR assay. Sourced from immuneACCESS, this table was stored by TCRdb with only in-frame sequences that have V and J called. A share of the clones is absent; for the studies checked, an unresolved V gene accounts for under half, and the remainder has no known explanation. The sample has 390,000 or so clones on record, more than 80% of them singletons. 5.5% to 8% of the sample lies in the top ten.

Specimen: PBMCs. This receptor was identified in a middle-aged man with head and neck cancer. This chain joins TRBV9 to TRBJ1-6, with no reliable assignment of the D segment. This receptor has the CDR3 CASRKRNSPLHF. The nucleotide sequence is TGTGCCAGCAGAAAGAGGAATTCACCCCTCCACTTT.